These 22 T cell receptor beta chains were sequenced from one sample in a study of shared clonotypes between healthy human individuals. Clones were sequenced by immunoSEQ multiplex PCR, and TCRdb holds only the in-frame ones, with some missing. The data contain about 1.5 million clones, around 98% of them seen just once; the ten biggest clones take up less than 0.55%. The specimen sequenced was naive CD4+ T cells sorted from blood. Subset meaning: CD45RA+ positively selected. These receptors were obtained from a man younger than 40 in good health.

With regard to this clone: One junction end does not reproduce the germline sequence, and a read error may be involved. As DNA, the CDR3 is TGTGCCACCTGCAGGGGATTCAGTGAAAAACTGTTTTTT. Residues: CATCRGFSEKLFF. This chain links TRBV15 with TRBJ1-4; weak D call: TRBD1 (6 bases). The germline V gene encodes CDR1 LNHNV and CDR2 YYDKDF (reference sequence). The CDR3 loop spans 13 amino acids.

The rearrangement joins TRBV5-1 to TRBJ2-1; 12 positions match TRBD2. Trimming took 5 bases from V and 5 from J; bases not matched to a gene: 8. CDR3 size: 16 residues. Germline V lookup: CDR1 SGHRS, CDR2 YFSETQ. CDR3: CASRWRLAGVDNEQFF. CDR3 DNA sequence: TGCGCCAGCAGGTGGAGACTAGCGGGAGTTGACAATGAGCAGTTCTTC.

CDR3 coding DNA: TGCGCCAGCAGAGACAGGGGCCCGACAGATACGCAGTATTTT. It translates to CASRDRGPTDTQYF. The J gene is TRBJ2-3, the V gene TRBV10-1, with 8 bases matching TRBD1. With V trimmed by 6 bases and J by 3 bases, 5 bases remained unmatched. The CDR3 length is 14 residues. The germline V gene has CDR1 WNHNN and CDR2 SYGVQD (reference sequence).

This clone was observed once. The rearrangement joins TRBV18 to TRBJ1-2, with D uncertain. The germline gives CDR1 KGHSH, CDR2 LQKENI. This CDR3 has 16 residues. Trimming stripped 4 bases from V and 0 bases from J, with 15 bases between. The CDR3 region is CASSLLDAGANYGYTF. CDR3 coding DNA: TGTGCCAGCTCACTGTTAGATGCGGGAGCTAACTATGGCTACACCTTC.

This chain connects TRBV15 to TRBJ2-5, with D uncertain. V lost 2 bases to trimming and J lost 3 bases, with 4 bases between them. Germline CDR1 reads LNHNV; CDR2 reads YYDKDF (reference sequence). CDR3 size: 12 residues. The CDR3 bases are TGTGCCACCAGCAGACGCAAAGAGACCCAGTACTTC. It is translated as CATSRRKETQYF.

The rearrangement links TRBV18 to TRBJ1-2; D not resolved. V lost 3 bases to trimming and J lost 4 bases, with 9 bases between them. There are 13 residues in the CDR3. Germline-derived CDR1 and CDR2 are KGHSH and LQKENI. CDR3 region: CASSPEAAYGYTF. Here the CDR3 DNA reads TGTGCCAGCTCACCGGAGGCAGCCTATGGCTACACCTTC.

This rearrangement joins TRBV5-1 to TRBJ2-7, with 9 bases that match TRBD1. V lost 6 bases to trimming and J lost 4 bases; unmatched junction nucleotides: 5. Germline V gene sequence: CDR1 SGHRS, CDR2 YFSETQ. The CDR3 is 13 amino acids. The CDR3 protein is CASTLDRGYEQYF. The CDR3 DNA sequence: TGCGCCAGCACGTTGGACAGGGGATACGAGCAGTACTTC.

The chain employs TRBV5-1 and TRBJ1-1; a possible D gene is TRBD1 (6 bases). CDR3 length equals 14 residues. CDR1 SGHRS and CDR2 YFSETQ come from the germline V gene. Trimming removed 5 bases from V and 1 base from J, with 12 bases in between. The CDR3 nucleotides read TGCGCCAGCAGAACTCCGGGACAGAACACTGAAGCTTTCTTT. Protein sequence: CASRTPGQNTEAFF.

V is TRBV29-1 and J is TRBJ2-3, with a possible D match to TRBD2 (6 bases). Germline CDR1 is SQVTM and CDR2 is ANQGSEA. V shed 7 bases and J shed 0 bases, with 23 bases lying between them. This CDR3 has 17 residues. CDR3 protein: CSAKFIAEIYSTDTQYF. For the CDR3, the DNA is TGCAGCGCGAAATTTATAGCGGAAATCTATAGCACAGATACGCAGTATTTT.

The CDR3 reads CASSDTGLSTGELFF. DNA for the CDR3: TGTGCCAGCAGCGATACAGGGCTATCGACCGGGGAGCTGTTTTTT. The gene calls are TRBV7-6 and TRBJ2-2, with D possibly matching TRBD1 (6 bases). From germline, CDR1 is SGHVS and CDR2 FNYEAQ. V was pared by 5 bases and J by 5 bases, with 15 bases between. The CDR3 contains 15 residues.

In the case of this clone: Other DNA sequences in the same sample also yield this CDR3. V is TRBV7-6 and J is TRBJ1-1; D gene uncertain. Germline values: CDR1 SGHVS, CDR2 FNYEAQ. This CDR3 comprises 13 residues. V was shortened by 1 base and J by 2 bases, with 5 bases between the two germline ends. The CDR3 spells CASSLGQNTEAFF. CDR3 sequence (DNA): TGTGCCAGCAGCTTAGGCCAAAACACTGAAGCTTTCTTT.

The chain links TRBV13 to TRBJ1-6; D call uncertain. V dropped 7 bases and J dropped 0 bases, with 10 bases sitting between them. Germline CDR1 reads PRHDT; CDR2 reads FYEKMQ (reference sequence). This CDR3 spans 15 amino acids. DNA for the CDR3: TGTGCCAGCACCACCTCGAGCTCCTATAATTCACCCCTCCACTTT. Its translation is CASTTSSSYNSPLHF.

The chain employs TRBV5-4 and TRBJ1-4; D gene unclear. Per germline, CDR1 SGHNT and CDR2 YYREEE (reference sequence). The CDR3 totals 11 residues. V was trimmed by 5 bases and J by 5 bases, leaving 4 bases between them. The CDR3 is CASSINEKLFF. The CDR3, as DNA: TGTGCCAGCAGTATAAATGAAAAACTGTTTTTT.

J is TRBJ2-1 and V is TRBV5-1, with D possibly TRBD2 on 6 matching bases. V shed 0 bases and J shed 1 base, with 17 bases lying between them. Germline CDR1 SGHRS, CDR2 YFSETQ. The CDR3 has 18 amino acids. CDR3 nucleotides: TGCGCCAGCAGCTTGGTGGGGCGGAGGGCCGGGTCCTACAATGAGCAGTTCTTC. Residues: CASSLVGRRAGSYNEQFF.

The chain joins TRBV10-2 to TRBJ2-6; D may correspond to TRBD1 or TRBD2 (6 bases each). Germline V gives CDR1 WSHSY, CDR2 SAAADI. V was trimmed by 10 bases and J by 7 bases, leaving 14 bases between them. This CDR3 has 13 residues. CDR3 region: CAIEGGFANVLTF. DNA of the CDR3: TGCGCCATCGAAGGGGGGTTTGCCAACGTCCTGACTTTC.

This chain connects TRBV29-1 to TRBJ2-2; D unresolved. The V gene lost 5 bases and the J gene lost 6 bases, with 10 bases spanning the gap. Germline V gene sequence: CDR1 SQVTM, CDR2 ANQGSEA. The CDR3 runs to 12 residues. CDR3 residues: CSVRVDAGELFF. In DNA, the CDR3 is TGCAGCGTTAGAGTGGACGCCGGGGAGCTGTTTTTT.

V and J are TRBV6-5 and TRBJ1-1, with D possibly TRBD1 on 6 matching bases. V dropped 7 bases and J dropped 1 base, with 10 bases sitting between them. Germline values: CDR1 MNHEY, CDR2 SVGAGI. CDR3 size: 13 residues. The CDR3 DNA reads TGTGCCAGCACCCGGGGGCGGAACACTGAAGCTTTCTTT. It translates to CASTRGRNTEAFF.

V is TRBV5-1 and J is TRBJ2-1; D is possibly TRBD1 (5 bases). The germline V gene encodes CDR1 SGHRS and CDR2 YFSETQ. Trimming cost V 2 bases and J 5 bases, with 11 bases left between them. The CDR3 consists of 14 residues. The CDR3 spells CASSFTQVDNEQFF. The CDR3 DNA follows: TGCGCCAGCAGCTTTACACAGGTTGACAATGAGCAGTTCTTC.

This clone appeared a single time. The V call is TRBV5-8, the J call TRBJ2-2, with TRBD1 matching over 7 bases. The CDR3 is made up of 16 amino acids. Per germline, CDR1 SGHTS and CDR2 YDEGEE. The trim removed 4 bases at V and 10 bases at J, leaving 16 bases unmatched. CDR3 coding DNA: TGTGCCAGCAGCCCCGGGACAGCATACCTTAACGAGGAGCTGTTTTTT. Amino acid sequence: CASSPGTAYLNEELFF.

The chain employs TRBV6-5 and TRBJ2-7; 7 bases are shared with TRBD1. Germline-derived CDR1 and CDR2 are MNHEY and SVGAGI. CDR3 length: 15 residues. Unmatched junction bases numbered 9, after V lost 1 base and J lost 6 bases. The CDR3 sequence: CASSYFTGAHGEQYF. In nucleotides, the CDR3 is TGTGCCAGCAGTTACTTCACAGGGGCCCACGGCGAGCAGTACTTC.

The count of this clone is one. This chain links TRBV19 with TRBJ2-2; D is unclear. The CDR3 covers 16 residues. Germline-derived CDR1 and CDR2 are LNHDA and SQIVND (reference sequence). V was pared by 3 bases and J by 5 bases, with 16 bases between. For the CDR3, the DNA is TGTGCCAGTAGTATTGAGACCTCCCGGAGAACCGGGGAGCTGTTTTTT. It specifies CASSIETSRRTGELFF.

The chain combines TRBV7-9 with TRBJ2-7; possible D gene TRBD2, 5 bases. Trimming cost V 5 bases and J 0 bases, with 11 bases left between them. The CDR3 runs 14 residues. The germline CDR1 and CDR2 sequences are SEHNR and FQNEAQ (reference sequence). The CDR3 loop reads CASSPTGSSYEQYF. The CDR3 DNA reads TGTGCCAGCAGCCCGACGGGGAGCTCCTACGAGCAGTACTTC.